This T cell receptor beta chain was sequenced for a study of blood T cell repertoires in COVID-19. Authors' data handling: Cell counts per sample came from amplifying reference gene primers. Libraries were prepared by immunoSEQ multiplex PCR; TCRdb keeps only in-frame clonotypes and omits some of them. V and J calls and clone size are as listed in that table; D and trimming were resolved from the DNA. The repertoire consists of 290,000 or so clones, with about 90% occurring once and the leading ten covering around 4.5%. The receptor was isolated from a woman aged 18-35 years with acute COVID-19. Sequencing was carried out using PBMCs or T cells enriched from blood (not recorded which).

The CDR3 DNA is TGTGCCAGCAGCTTAGTACGGTCGAGGGCTTCACCCCTCCACTTT. Translation: CASSLVRSRASPLHF. V is TRBV11-2 and J is TRBJ1-6; D not resolved. V was shortened by 1 base and J by 9 bases, with 13 bases between the two germline ends. Germline CDR1 is SGHAT and CDR2 is FQNNGV. The CDR3 runs to 15 residues.